Listed here are 28 T cell receptor beta chains from one sample, sequenced in a study of T cell responses to AZD1222 COVID-19 vaccine. Libraries were prepared by immunoSEQ multiplex PCR; TCRdb keeps only in-frame clonotypes and omits some of them. The data show around 140,000 clones, 85% to 90% seen once. This sample comprised peripheral blood, obtained on day 0 of AZD1222 vaccination. The receptors stem from an adult in good health.

This chain joins TRBV18 and TRBJ1-1; 8 nucleotides align to TRBD1. V lost 4 bases and J lost 2; bases outside the gene matches: 6. The germline V gene has CDR1 KGHSH and CDR2 LQKENI. The CDR3 sequence is 15 residues long. The CDR3 bases are TGTGCCAGCTCACACGACGGACAGGGTAACACTGAAGCTTTCTTT. It yields the protein CASSHDGQGNTEAFF.

The gene calls are TRBV10-1 and TRBJ2-7; maybe TRBD1 (5 bases). V was clipped by 4 bases and J by 0 bases, with 13 bases between them. Germline lookup yields CDR1 WNHNN and CDR2 SYGVQD (reference sequence). This CDR3 has 15 amino acids. CDR3 nucleotides: TGCGCCAGCAGTGTTGGTCAGGGCAGCTCCTACGAGCAGTACTTC. Its translation: CASSVGQGSSYEQYF.

The gene calls are TRBV5-4 and TRBJ2-3; no clear D gene. Germline V gene lookup returns CDR1 SGHNT and CDR2 YYREEE (reference sequence). Trimming removed 4 bases from V and 1 base from J, with 13 bases in between. The CDR3 runs 15 residues. As DNA, the CDR3 is TGTGCCAGCAGCCGCCCGGACCGGGGCACAGATACGCAGTATTTT. Its translation is CASSRPDRGTDTQYF.

This chain uses TRBV3-1 (or the pseudogene TRBV3-2) with TRBJ2-7; TRBD2 might be the D (5 bases). The germline V and J ends were trimmed by 8 bases and 10 bases, with 12 bases remaining between them. Germline V gene lookup returns CDR1 LGHDT and CDR2 YNNKEL (reference sequence). This CDR3 has 10 amino acids. In DNA, the CDR3 is TGTGCCAGCGGTAGCGACAACCAGTACTTC. Translating gives CASGSDNQYF.

The rearrangement links TRBV3-1 (or the pseudogene TRBV3-2) to TRBJ1-6; TRBD1 matches 11 bases. CDR3 length equals 19 residues. CDR1 LGHDT and CDR2 YNNKEL come from the germline V gene (reference sequence). V shed 2 bases and J 6 bases; nucleotides not matched to a gene: 12. CDR3 region: CASSQRGSGQGALNSPLHF. DNA of the CDR3: TGTGCCAGCAGCCAAAGGGGGTCAGGACAGGGGGCGCTTAATTCACCCCTCCACTTT.

The gene calls are TRBV2 and TRBJ1-3; no firm D call. The CDR3 length is 14 residues. V was cut by 2 bases and J by 0 bases, with 5 bases left in between. CDR1 SNHLY and CDR2 FYNNEI come from the germline V gene. The CDR3 region has the DNA TGTGCCAGCAGTGAACGGGGCTCTGGAAACACCATATATTTT. Protein: CASSERGSGNTIYF.

The V and J genes are TRBV19 and TRBJ1-6, with a possible D match to TRBD1 (5 bases). CDR3 length: 15 amino acids. Germline lookup yields CDR1 LNHDA and CDR2 SQIVND (reference sequence). V lost 5 bases, J lost 10 bases, and 18 bases lay in between. DNA for the CDR3: TGTGCCAGTAGTCAAACCGGGACCCTTCGGTCACCCCTCCACTTT. It yields the protein CASSQTGTLRSPLHF.

The V gene is TRBV2, the J gene TRBJ1-2; 8 bases match TRBD1. V trimming: 4 bases; J trimming: 0 bases; junction bases outside the gene matches: 4. The germline V gene has CDR1 SNHLY and CDR2 FYNNEI. The CDR3 has 15 amino acids. The CDR3 region is CASSVMDRANYGYTF. CDR3 DNA: TGTGCCAGCAGTGTCATGGACAGGGCTAACTATGGCTACACCTTC.

V is TRBV19 and J is TRBJ1-6, with D maybe TRBD1 (6 bases). V lost 7 bases, J lost 6 bases, and 13 bases lay in between. This CDR3 comprises 14 residues. Per the germline V gene, CDR1 is LNHDA and CDR2 is SQIVND (reference sequence). For the CDR3, the DNA is TGTGCCAGTACATCCCAGGGGACTAATTCACCCCTCCACTTT. Protein sequence: CASTSQGTNSPLHF.

CDR3 nucleotides: TGCGCCAGCAGCCAAGGGACACCCGGGACCAACTACGAGCAGTACTTC. Translating gives CASSQGTPGTNYEQYF. V usage is TRBV4-1 and J usage is TRBJ2-7; either TRBD1 or TRBD2 may fit D (5 bases each). Germline CDR1 reads MGHRA; CDR2 reads YSYEKL. V lost 1 base to trimming and J lost 3 bases, with 16 bases between them. This CDR3 contains 16 residues.

The chain has TRBV7-6 and TRBJ2-7; D is unresolved. CDR3 size: 12 residues. Germline CDR1 and CDR2: SGHVS and FNYEAQ. The V gene lost 5 bases and the J gene lost 2 bases, with 7 bases spanning the gap. The CDR3 spells CASSPGPYEQYF. For the CDR3, the DNA is TGTGCCAGCAGCCCCGGCCCCTACGAGCAGTACTTC.

The chain carries TRBV28 and TRBJ2-5; 10 bases agree with TRBD2. Germline V lookup: CDR1 MDHEN, CDR2 SYDVKM. The CDR3 has 15 residues. V was pared by 5 bases and J by 2 bases, with 5 bases of the junction left unmatched. This CDR3 reads CASSQASGSQETQYF. The CDR3, as DNA: TGTGCCAGCAGTCAGGCTAGCGGGAGTCAAGAGACCCAGTACTTC. Drawing the rest from reference TRBV28 and TRBJ2-5, the complete variable domain is DVKVTQSSRYLVKRTGEKVFLECVQDMDHENMFWYRQDPGLGLRLIYFSYDVKMKEKGDIPEGYSVSREKKERFSLILESASTNQTSMYLCASSQASGSQETQYFGPGTRLLVL.

This sequence joins TRBV7-2 and TRBJ1-1; 7 bases are shared with TRBD1. The CDR3 is 15 amino acids. J gave up 0 bases and V 4 bases, and 5 bases lay outside the gene matches. Germline loops: CDR1 SGHTA, CDR2 FQGNSA. In DNA form, the CDR3 reads TGTGCCAGCAGCTCCAGACAGGGCGTGAACACTGAAGCTTTCTTT. Residues: CASSSRQGVNTEAFF. Drawing the rest from reference TRBV7-2 and TRBJ1-1, the complete variable domain is GAGVSQSPSNKVTEKGKDVELRCDPISGHTALYWYRQSLGQGLEFLIYFQGNSAPDKSGLPSDRFSAERTGGSVSTLTIQRTQQEDSAVYLCASSSRQGVNTEAFFGQGTRLTVV.

The rearrangement links TRBV9 to TRBJ2-7; D unresolved. Germline V gene data show CDR1 as SGDLS and CDR2 as YYNGEE. Trimming shortened V by 4 bases and J by 0 bases, and 14 bases separated the two germline ends. The CDR3 length is 15 residues. This chain's CDR3 is CASSPDLYLSYEQYF. CDR3 in DNA: TGTGCCAGCAGCCCCGACCTGTACCTCTCCTACGAGCAGTACTTC.

The chain is built from TRBV7-9 and TRBJ2-3, with TRBD1 matching over 8 bases. CDR1 SEHNR and CDR2 FQNEAQ come from the germline V gene (reference sequence). This CDR3 contains 15 residues. V trimming: 4 bases; J trimming: 3 bases; junction bases outside the gene matches: 6. CDR3 protein: CASSSRDRRTDTQYF. CDR3 DNA sequence: TGTGCCAGCAGCTCCCGGGACAGGAGGACAGATACGCAGTATTTT. The whole variable domain, filled in from reference TRBV7-9 and TRBJ2-3, reads DTGVSQNPRHKITKRGQNVTFRCDPISEHNRLYWYRQTLGQGPEFLTYFQNEAQLEKSRLLSDRFSAERPKGSFSTLEIQRTEQGDSAMYLCASSSRDRRTDTQYFGPGTRLTVL.

This chain links TRBV5-6 with TRBJ1-5; a possible D gene is TRBD1 (5 bases). The CDR3 is 14 amino acids. The V gene's germline CDR1 is SGHDT and CDR2 YYEEEE. Trimming removed 0 bases from V and 2 bases from J, with 6 bases in between. CDR3 loop: CASSLGGGNQPQHF. The CDR3 nucleotides read TGTGCCAGCAGCTTGGGGGGCGGCAATCAGCCCCAGCATTTT.

The J gene is TRBJ1-2, the V gene TRBV5-4, with unresolved D. CDR1 SGHNT and CDR2 YYREEE come from the germline V gene (reference sequence). The CDR3 runs 11 residues. V dropped 0 bases and J dropped 10 bases, with 7 bases sitting between them. This CDR3 is CASSLGRVYTF. CDR3 sequence (DNA): TGTGCCAGCAGCTTGGGTCGTGTCTACACCTTC.

The rearrangement uses TRBV6-6 and TRBJ1-2, with 9 bases matching TRBD1. Germline-derived CDR1 and CDR2 are MNHNY and SVGAGI (reference sequence). Trimming cost V 2 bases and J 8 bases; bases outside gene matches: 6. CDR3 length: 14 residues. CDR3 sequence (DNA): TGTGCCAGCAGTTACGGGACAGGGCAGTGGGGCTACACCTTC. Its protein is CASSYGTGQWGYTF.

The J gene is TRBJ1-1, the V gene TRBV10-3; TRBD1 aligns across 8 bases. The V and J ends lost 6 bases and 3 bases, in that order; junction bases with no gene match: 9. The CDR3 sequence is 15 residues long. Germline assignment: CDR1 ENHRY and CDR2 SYGVKD. The CDR3 DNA reads TGTGCCATCAGACGTACAGGGGGGGAACACACTGAAGCTTTCTTT. It codes for CAIRRTGGEHTEAFF.

This clone was seen only a few times. V and J are TRBV7-2 and TRBJ1-1, with D tentatively TRBD1 (5 bases). The CDR3 runs 14 residues. The V end lost 4 bases, the J end lost 3 bases, and 12 bases lay between the germline ends. Germline values: CDR1 SGHTA, CDR2 FQGNSA. The CDR3 sequence is CASSSRLGDTEAFF. DNA for the CDR3: TGTGCCAGCAGCTCCAGACTAGGGGACACTGAAGCTTTCTTT.

The CDR3, as DNA: TGTGCCAGCAGCCGGGACTCCACAGATACGCAGTATTTT. It codes for CASSRDSTDTQYF. The V gene is TRBV7-3, the J gene TRBJ2-3, with a possible D match to TRBD2 (6 bases). V was cut by 5 bases and J by 2 bases, with 8 bases left in between. Per the germline V gene, CDR1 is SGHTA and CDR2 is FQGTGA. The CDR3 has 13 residues.

Here the CDR3 reads CASSLQPGQGFYGYTF. The DNA of the CDR3 is TGCGCCAGCAGCTTACAGCCGGGACAGGGTTTCTATGGCTACACCTTC. The V gene is TRBV5-1, the J gene TRBJ1-2; 9 positions agree with TRBD1. V shed 2 bases, J shed 4 bases, and the junction held 9 bases outside the gene matches. The germline CDR1 and CDR2 sequences are SGHRS and YFSETQ. This CDR3 comprises 16 residues.

The J gene is TRBJ2-7, the V gene TRBV27; no reliable D call. Looked up from germline, CDR1 is MNHEY and CDR2 is SMNVEV (reference sequence). The ends were cut back, 3 bases at V and 3 bases at J, with 12 bases in the middle. The CDR3 consists of 14 residues. CDR3 amino acids: CASSFSAGSYEQYF. The CDR3 coding sequence is TGTGCCAGCAGTTTTTCGGCTGGCAGCTACGAGCAGTACTTC.

The V gene is TRBV19, the J gene TRBJ1-5, with D unresolved. The germline V gene encodes CDR1 LNHDA and CDR2 SQIVND (reference sequence). The CDR3 loop spans 16 amino acids. Trimming pared 3 bases from V and 4 bases from J, leaving 16 bases between. The CDR3 bases are TGTGCCAGTAGTATGCACCCCCGGGTGGGAAATCAGCCCCAGCATTTT. This gives the protein CASSMHPRVGNQPQHF.

The CDR3 here is CATQNRGHYGYTF. The CDR3 DNA is TGTGCCACCCAGAACCGGGGCCACTATGGCTACACCTTC. The V gene is TRBV28, the J gene TRBJ1-2; possibly TRBD1 for D (5 bases). CDR1 and CDR2 (germline): MDHEN, SYDVKM. CDR3 length: 13 amino acids. V shed 10 bases and J shed 3 bases, with 15 bases lying between them.

The gene calls are TRBV3-1 (or the pseudogene TRBV3-2) and TRBJ2-3, with D possibly being TRBD1 (6 bases). The CDR3 spans 12 residues. CDR1 is LGHDT and CDR2 is YNNKEL in the germline V gene (reference sequence). The V end lost 3 bases, the J end lost 6 bases, and 7 bases lay between the germline ends. CDR3 sequence (DNA): TGTGCCAGCAGCCATACAGGGGATACGCAGTATTTT. Translated, it gives CASSHTGDTQYF.

The chain combines TRBV30 with TRBJ1-2; D is uncertain. V gave up 4 bases and J gave up 7 bases, with 16 bases separating them. CDR1 is GTSNPN and CDR2 is SVGIG in the germline V gene (reference sequence). The CDR3 runs to 13 residues. The CDR3 loop reads CAWTPNRSGGYTF. CDR3 sequence (DNA): TGTGCCTGGACTCCCAATCGGTCTGGTGGCTACACCTTC.

The chain couples TRBV2 to TRBJ1-6; D is possibly TRBD1 (6 bases). Deletions cut 5 bases from V and 16 bases from J, with 15 bases between. Per germline, CDR1 SNHLY and CDR2 FYNNEI. The CDR3 is 12 amino acids. The DNA of the CDR3 is TGTGCCAGCAGTCCCGGCGGGGGGGCTCTCCACTTT. It codes for CASSPGGGALHF.